The 21 T cell receptor beta chains presented below share a single source sample, sequenced in a study of vaccination and CD4 T cells after COVID-19. Treatment here: approximately nine-day PBMC culture with coronavirus spike peptide pools or control peptides (ViraFEST assay). Prior to the COVID-19 pandemic (2011-2018), the unexposed donor's CD4+ T cells were collected. The Oncomine TCR Beta short-read assay was applied to DNA of cultured CD4+ T cells. TCRdb used MiXCR to reprocess the PCR reads, holding one entry per CDR3 protein. The data contain 4,000 to 5,000 distinct CDR3 sequences, about 35% of them seen just once; the ten biggest clones take up 25%. Antigen specificity for these receptors is unknown. The material sequenced was CD4+ T cells from blood, cultured in vitro. The receptors come from a human donor in good health.

This clonotype counts as large. This chain joins TRBV12-3 or TRBV12-4 and TRBJ1-1, with no clear D. The CDR3 totals 11 residues. Between the trimmed V and J ends, which lost 6 bases and 4 bases, there was a span of 6 bases. Here the CDR3 reads CASSPGTEAFF. Written as DNA, the CDR3 is TGTGCCAGCAGCCCGGGCACTGAAGCTTTCTTT.

This clonotype was detected only a few times. The rearrangement uses TRBV6-1 and TRBJ2-1; TRBD1 matches 7 bases. The CDR3 consists of 17 residues. The V gene's germline CDR1 is MNHNS and CDR2 SASEGT. V was pared by 6 bases and J by 8 bases, with 19 bases of the junction left unmatched. Here the CDR3 DNA reads TGTGCCAGCAGCTTGGGGAAATGGGACAGCCGGTACGATGAGCAGTTCTTC. It is translated as CASSLGKWDSRYDEQFF.

This clonotype was observed a handful of times. The chain is built from TRBV5-8 and TRBJ2-5, with a weak D call TRBD2 (7 bases). The CDR3 length is 15 residues. Trimming cost V 3 bases and J 5 bases, with 17 bases left between them. CDR1 is SGHTS, CDR2 YDEGEE, per germline. The CDR3 coding sequence is TGTGCCAGCAGCTCCGCGGGGGCGAGTGGGGAGACCCAGTACTTC. Its protein is CASSSAGASGETQYF.

CDR3 in amino acids: CASRGSTRQSGELFF. CDR3 coding DNA: TGTGCCAGCAGGGGTTCCACACGACAGTCCGGGGAGCTGTTTTTT. The gene calls are TRBV12-3 or TRBV12-4 and TRBJ2-2; weak D call: TRBD1 (5 bases). This CDR3 comprises 15 residues. Trimming took off 6 bases at V and 6 bases at J, with 17 bases between the two ends.

The chain couples TRBV11-1 to TRBJ1-1; D gene uncertain. CDR1 is SGHAT, CDR2 FQDESV, per germline (reference sequence). V shed 5 bases and J shed 2 bases, with 15 bases lying between them. The CDR3 sequence is 15 residues long. The CDR3 bases are TGTGCCAGCAGCCCCCGCATAGACCGTAACACTGAAGCTTTCTTT. Translating gives CASSPRIDRNTEAFF.

This clonotype was counted between two and nine times. The rearrangement joins TRBV6-1 to TRBJ1-6; 7 bases match TRBD1. Germline V gene sequence: CDR1 MNHNS, CDR2 SASEGT. The CDR3 runs to 14 residues. The junction had 8 bases not matched to a gene; V was cut back by 8 bases and J by 7 bases. Written as DNA, the CDR3 is TGTGCCAGCCGGGACGGGACAGCGAATTCACCCCTCCACTTT. The encoded protein is CASRDGTANSPLHF.

The chain uses TRBV18 and TRBJ1-3; D is unresolved. V was cut by 3 bases and J by 0 bases, with 9 bases left in between. The CDR3 has 15 amino acids. Per germline, CDR1 KGHSH and CDR2 LQKENI. CDR3 protein: CASSPSTLSGNTIYF. Here the CDR3 DNA reads TGTGCCAGCTCACCCTCAACACTCTCTGGAAACACCATATATTTT.

The chain is built from TRBV7-3 and TRBJ2-3, with D tentatively TRBD2 (6 bases). CDR3 length: 15 residues. V gave up 5 bases and J gave up 2 bases, with 14 bases separating them. Looked up from germline, CDR1 is SGHTA and CDR2 is FQGTGA. The CDR3 protein is CASSPSSGFTDTQYF. The CDR3, as DNA: TGTGCCAGCAGCCCGAGTAGCGGATTCACAGATACGCAGTATTTT.

The chain joins TRBV11-2 to TRBJ1-1; maybe TRBD1 (5 bases). The CDR3 loop spans 16 amino acids. V was shortened by 1 base and J by 1 base, with 13 bases between the two germline ends. Germline lookup yields CDR1 SGHAT and CDR2 FQNNGV. CDR3 in DNA: TGTGCCAGCAGCTTAGGACAGTTACGGGGGAACACTGAAGCTTTCTTT. This sequence encodes CASSLGQLRGNTEAFF.

This clonotype was counted a few times. The V call is TRBV6-1, the J call TRBJ2-1, with unresolved D. V gave up 6 bases and J gave up 0 bases, with 18 bases separating them. The germline CDR1 and CDR2 sequences are MNHNS and SASEGT. The CDR3 length is 17 residues. The CDR3 sequence is CASRQTPGLSSYNEQFF. CDR3 coding DNA: TGTGCCAGCAGGCAGACTCCAGGTTTAAGCTCCTACAATGAGCAGTTCTTC.

This chain uses TRBV6-5 with TRBJ1-1; 8 nucleotides agree with TRBD1. V lost 2 bases to trimming and J lost 4 bases; unmatched junction nucleotides: 6. This CDR3 is 15 amino acids long. The germline gives CDR1 MNHEY, CDR2 SVGAGI. CDR3 in DNA: TGTGCCAGCAGTTACCCGGACAGGGTCGGCACTGAAGCTTTCTTT. Translation: CASSYPDRVGTEAFF.

This clonotype has more than one count but fewer than ten. The V gene is TRBV20-1, the J gene TRBJ1-1; TRBD1 might be the D (5 bases). This CDR3 spans 14 amino acids. Between the trimmed V and J ends, which lost 1 base and 4 bases, there was a span of 13 bases. Germline V CDR1 and CDR2: DFQATT, SNEGSKA (reference sequence). Here the CDR3 DNA reads TGCAGTGCTAGAGCCGGGGGACCTGGCACTGAAGCTTTCTTT. This gives the protein CSARAGGPGTEAFF.

This clonotype was counted a few times. The chain is built from TRBV27 and TRBJ1-2, with D maybe TRBD1 (5 bases). V was trimmed by 10 bases and J by 4 bases, leaving 16 bases between them. Germline CDR1 is MNHEY and CDR2 is SMNVEV (reference sequence). The CDR3 length is 13 residues. The CDR3 region is CATSDRTLYGYTF. CDR3 sequence (DNA): TGTGCCACCTCAGACAGAACCCTCTATGGCTACACCTTC.

The rearrangement uses TRBV30 and TRBJ1-6; D not certain. V gave up 2 bases and J gave up 10 bases, with 9 bases separating them. The CDR3 sequence is 12 residues long. The germline V gene has CDR1 GTSNPN and CDR2 SVGIG (reference sequence). The CDR3, as DNA: TGTGCCTGGAGTCTGGTAAAATCACCCCTCCACTTT. It is translated as CAWSLVKSPLHF.

This clonotype was counted a few times. In nucleotides, the CDR3 is TGTGCCAGCAGTTTCCTCAATCCGGGACAGGGGGTATCAGAGACCCAGTACTTC. It codes for CASSFLNPGQGVSETQYF. This chain links TRBV6-5 with TRBJ2-5; TRBD1 matches at 11 bases. J lost 4 bases, V lost 4 bases, and 14 bases had no gene match. Germline CDR1 MNHEY, CDR2 SVGAGI. The CDR3 sequence is 18 residues long.

The chain couples TRBV20-1 to TRBJ2-1, with a tentative D call TRBD2 (6 bases). This CDR3 is 17 amino acids long. Trimming pared 0 bases from V and 0 bases from J, leaving 15 bases between. The germline gives CDR1 DFQATT, CDR2 SNEGSKA (reference sequence). In DNA form, the CDR3 reads TGCAGTGCTAGAGATACCGGGACTCCCAGCTCCTACAATGAGCAGTTCTTC. Its protein product is CSARDTGTPSSYNEQFF.

This rearrangement joins TRBV15 to TRBJ2-2; D gene unclear. The CDR3 is 18 amino acids. V gave up 1 base and J gave up 0 bases, with 15 bases separating them. Germline V gives CDR1 LNHNV, CDR2 YYDKDF (reference sequence). CDR3 DNA: TGTGCCACCAGCAGAGTGGGTAGAAGGAGCCCGAACACCGGGGAGCTGTTTTTT. Its protein is CATSRVGRRSPNTGELFF. Complete variable domain (other parts from reference TRBV15 and TRBJ2-2): DAMVIQNPRYQVTQFGKPVTLSCSQTLNHNVMYWYQQKSSQAPKLLFHYYDKDFNNEADTPDNFQSRRPNTSFCFLDIRSPGLGDTAMYLCATSRVGRRSPNTGELFFGEGSRLTVL.

The chain is built from TRBV18 and TRBJ1-1; D not certain. V was clipped by 3 bases and J by 4 bases, with 12 bases between them. There are 14 residues in the CDR3. The germline gives CDR1 KGHSH, CDR2 LQKENI. CDR3 protein: CASSPSDDRTEAFF. The CDR3 DNA reads as TGTGCCAGCTCACCTTCCGACGACCGCACTGAAGCTTTCTTT.

This clonotype was detected a few times. This chain's CDR3 is CASSQVGITETQYF. In DNA, the CDR3 is TGTGCCAGCAGCCAAGTAGGGATCACAGAGACCCAGTACTTC. V gene TRBV14 combines with J gene TRBJ2-5; D is unclear. The CDR3 runs to 14 residues. Trimming cost V 1 base and J 4 bases, with 10 bases left between them. Germline V gene data show CDR1 as SGHDN and CDR2 as FVKESK.

The chain has TRBV28 and TRBJ1-2, with TRBD1 matching 7 bases. Germline CDR1 and CDR2: MDHEN and SYDVKM. V shed 6 bases, J shed 14 bases, and the junction held 15 bases outside the gene matches. The CDR3 spans 13 residues. CDR3 in amino acids: CASSLAQGGDATF. CDR3 nucleotides: TGTGCCAGCAGCTTGGCCCAGGGGGGTGACGCTACCTTC.

Relative to its sample, this clonotype is medium-sized (0.01 to 0.1%). The rearrangement joins TRBV19 to TRBJ2-3, with a possible D match to TRBD2 (7 bases). V dropped 5 bases and J dropped 2 bases, with 20 bases sitting between them. Germline CDR1 reads LNHDA; CDR2 reads SQIVND (reference sequence). This CDR3 comprises 17 residues. This CDR3 reads CASSPLRGALNTDTQYF. CDR3 DNA: TGTGCCAGTAGTCCCCTCCGGGGGGCGCTTAACACAGATACGCAGTATTTT.